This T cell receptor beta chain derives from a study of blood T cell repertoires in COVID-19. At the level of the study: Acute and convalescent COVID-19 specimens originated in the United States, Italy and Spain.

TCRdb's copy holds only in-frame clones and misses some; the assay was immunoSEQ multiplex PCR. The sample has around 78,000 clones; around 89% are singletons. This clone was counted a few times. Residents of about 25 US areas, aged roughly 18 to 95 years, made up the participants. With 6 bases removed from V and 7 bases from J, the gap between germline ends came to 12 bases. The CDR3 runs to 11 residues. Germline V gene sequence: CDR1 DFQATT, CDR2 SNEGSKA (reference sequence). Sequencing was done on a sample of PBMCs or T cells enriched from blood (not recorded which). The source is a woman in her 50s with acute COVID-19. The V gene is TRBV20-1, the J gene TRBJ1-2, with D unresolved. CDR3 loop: CSAPALAGYTF. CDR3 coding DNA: TGCAGTGCGCCCGCCTTAGCTGGCTACACCTTC.